This TCR beta chain came from a study of shared clonotypes between healthy human individuals. Comments on this clone: The target antigen is unknown.

Replicate PCRs for sorted subsets used approximately 190 ng DNA; this equaled 25,000 to 35,000 T cell genomes. Clones were read by immunoSEQ multiplex PCR, and TCRdb kept only the in-frame ones, dropping some. The repertoire includes hundreds of thousands of clones, 73% of them detected once, and under 2% sits in the top ten. Germline CDR1 and CDR2: SGHTS and YDEGEE. Trimming left V 1 base short and J 6 bases short, with 5 bases between. The CDR3 totals 11 residues. Study-level results: Shared across several donors were around 5% of the naive CD4 clonotypes.

Material for sequencing was memory CD4+ T cells sorted from blood. Subset described: CD45RA-negative fraction. The sequence was obtained from a woman aged 25 to 39 in good health. The gene calls are TRBV5-8 and TRBJ2-7; D is uncertain. The CDR3 loop reads CASSLMSEQYF. DNA for the CDR3: TGTGCCAGCAGCTTGATGTCCGAGCAGTACTTC. Combining the CDR3 with reference TRBV5-8 and TRBJ2-7 gives the whole variable domain EAGVTQSPTHLIKTRGQQATLRCSPISGHTSVYWYQQALGLGLQFLLWYDEGEERNRGNFPPRFSGRQFPNYSSELNVNALELEDSALYLCASSLMSEQYFGPGTRLTVT.